This record covers a single T cell receptor (beta chain). The CDR3 length is 14 residues. In germline, CDR1 is SGHRS, CDR2 YFSETQ. Trimming removed 5 bases at V and 3 bases at J, with 14 bases between. The data originate from a study of T cells in Graves' hyperthyroidism and ophthalmopathy. The investigators amplified TCR beta CDR3 regions from RNA transcripts. The HTBI primer set served for first-round RT-PCR of the TCR CDR3. TCRdb independently ran MiXCR on the multiplex PCR reads; one entry per CDR3 protein. This table has fewer than 450,000 distinct CDR3 sequences, about an eighth appearing once. The sample comprised blood. The chain couples TRBV5-1 to TRBJ1-2; D unresolved. The TCR was taken from a middle-aged man with Graves' ophthalmopathy. The CDR3 nucleotides read TGCGCCAGCAGGGTCCCATTGGCGGACTATGGCTACACCTTC. Translating gives CASRVPLADYGYTF.